These 5 T cell receptor beta chains originate from one sample sequenced in a study of blood T cell repertoires in COVID-19. Sequencing used immunoSEQ multiplex PCR; TCRdb keeps in-frame clones, though not all of them. The table shows about 68,000 clones, with roughly 85% occurring only once. Material for sequencing was peripheral blood. All receptors derive from a woman aged 55 to 70 with acute or convalescent COVID-19.

This clone was recorded once. V and J are TRBV7-6 and TRBJ2-5; D gene uncertain. The length of the CDR3 is 11 residues. V dropped 3 bases and J dropped 5 bases, with 4 bases sitting between them. CDR1 and CDR2 from the germline V gene are SGHVS and FNYEAQ. In DNA, the CDR3 is TGTGCCAGCAGCTTGTCGGAGACCCAGTACTTC. Translated, it gives CASSLSETQYF.

The CDR3 DNA follows: TGTGCCAGTAGGACTACCGGGACAGGCACCGGGGAGCTGTTTTTT. It specifies CASRTTGTGTGELFF. V usage is TRBV19 and J usage is TRBJ2-2; 8 bases agree with TRBD1. The length of the CDR3 is 15 residues. V dropped 6 bases and J dropped 4; count of bases not matched to a gene: 7. Germline values: CDR1 LNHDA, CDR2 SQIVND (reference sequence). Supplemented by reference TRBV19 and TRBJ2-2, the full variable domain reads DGGITQSPKYLFRKEGQNVTLSCEQNLNHDAMYWYRQDPGQGLRLIYYSQIVNDFQKGDIAEGYSVSREKKESFPLTVTSAQKNPTAFYLCASRTTGTGTGELFFGEGSRLTVL.

The rearrangement uses TRBV28 and TRBJ1-1; tentative D call: TRBD1 (6 bases). The CDR3 runs to 16 residues. Per the germline V gene, CDR1 is MDHEN and CDR2 is SYDVKM. Between the trimmed V and J ends, which lost 5 bases and 5 bases, there was a span of 21 bases. Here the CDR3 DNA reads TGTGCCAGCAGTCCGGCGAGTTGGGGGCTGAGGACTGAAGCTTTCTTT. This gives the protein CASSPASWGLRTEAFF.

The chain employs TRBV27 and TRBJ2-7, with 7 bases matching TRBD1. This CDR3 comprises 14 residues. Germline CDR1 reads MNHEY; CDR2 reads SMNVEV (reference sequence). The V segment lost 8 bases and the J segment 4 bases; nucleotides outside the gene matches: 11. CDR3: CASGEGTAIYEQYF. CDR3 nucleotides: TGTGCCAGCGGTGAGGGGACAGCGATATACGAGCAGTACTTC.

This clone has a single count. This sequence joins TRBV2 and TRBJ2-5; no definite D call. Trimming left V 5 bases short and J 5 bases short, with 12 bases between. Germline V lookup: CDR1 SNHLY, CDR2 FYNNEI. CDR3 length: 13 amino acids. The CDR3 DNA reads TGTGCCAGCAGTAATGATCAGTTGGAGACCCAGTACTTC. This sequence encodes CASSNDQLETQYF.